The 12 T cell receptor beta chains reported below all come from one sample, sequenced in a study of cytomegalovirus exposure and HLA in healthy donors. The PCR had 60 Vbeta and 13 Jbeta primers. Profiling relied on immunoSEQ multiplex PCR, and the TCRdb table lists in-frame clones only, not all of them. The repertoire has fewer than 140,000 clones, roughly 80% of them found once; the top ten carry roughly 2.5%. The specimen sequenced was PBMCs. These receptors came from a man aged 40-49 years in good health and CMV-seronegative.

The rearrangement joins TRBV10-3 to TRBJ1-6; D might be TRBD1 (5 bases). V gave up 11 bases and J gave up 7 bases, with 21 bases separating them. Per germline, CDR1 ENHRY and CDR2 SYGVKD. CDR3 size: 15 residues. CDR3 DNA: TGTGCCTCGAAACTGACAGACCTCCCGAATTCACCCCTCCACTTT. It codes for CASKLTDLPNSPLHF.

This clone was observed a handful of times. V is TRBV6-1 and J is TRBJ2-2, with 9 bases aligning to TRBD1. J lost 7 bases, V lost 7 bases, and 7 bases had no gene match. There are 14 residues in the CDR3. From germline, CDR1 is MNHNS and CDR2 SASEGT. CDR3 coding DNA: TGTGCCAGCACCACGGACAGGGGTGGCGGGGAGCTGTTTTTT. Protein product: CASTTDRGGGELFF.

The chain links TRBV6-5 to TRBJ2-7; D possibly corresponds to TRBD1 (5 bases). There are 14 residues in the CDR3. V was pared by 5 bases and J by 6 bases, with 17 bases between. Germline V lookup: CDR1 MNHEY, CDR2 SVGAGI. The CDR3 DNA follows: TGTGCCAGCAGTCCCCGTGAGGTGGGGCGCGAGCAGTACTTC. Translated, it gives CASSPREVGREQYF.

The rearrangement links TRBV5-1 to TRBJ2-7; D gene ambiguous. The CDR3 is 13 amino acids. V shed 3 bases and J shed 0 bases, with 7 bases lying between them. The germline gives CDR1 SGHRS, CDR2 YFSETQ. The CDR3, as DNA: TGCGCCAGCAGCTCCGGTCCCTCCTACGAGCAGTACTTC. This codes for CASSSGPSYEQYF.

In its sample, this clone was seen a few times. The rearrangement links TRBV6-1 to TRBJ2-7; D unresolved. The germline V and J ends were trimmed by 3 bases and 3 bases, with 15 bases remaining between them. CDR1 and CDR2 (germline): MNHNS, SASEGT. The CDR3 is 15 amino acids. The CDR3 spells CASSEGGQTLYEQYF. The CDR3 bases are TGTGCCAGCAGTGAGGGTGGGCAGACCCTCTACGAGCAGTACTTC.

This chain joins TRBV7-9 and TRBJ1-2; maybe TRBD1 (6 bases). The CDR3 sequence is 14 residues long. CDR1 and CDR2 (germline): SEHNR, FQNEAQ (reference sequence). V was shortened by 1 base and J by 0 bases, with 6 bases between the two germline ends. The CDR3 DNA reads TGTGCCAGCAGCTTAGGGGGGCCTAACTATGGCTACACCTTC. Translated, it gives CASSLGGPNYGYTF.

CDR3 in DNA: TGTGCCATCAGGTCCCTAGCGGGGGAGTACAATGAGCAGTTCTTC. Its protein is CAIRSLAGEYNEQFF. This rearrangement joins TRBV10-3 to TRBJ2-1; 10 nucleotides align to TRBD2. This CDR3 region has 15 residues. Trimming took 6 bases from V and 4 from J; bases not matched to a gene: 6. CDR1 is ENHRY, CDR2 SYGVKD, per germline.

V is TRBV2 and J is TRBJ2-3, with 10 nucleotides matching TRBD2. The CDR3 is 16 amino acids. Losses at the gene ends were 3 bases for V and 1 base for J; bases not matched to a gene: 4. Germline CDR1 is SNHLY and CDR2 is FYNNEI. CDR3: CASSEGLARGTDTQYF. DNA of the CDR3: TGTGCCAGCAGTGAGGGACTAGCGCGGGGCACAGATACGCAGTATTTT. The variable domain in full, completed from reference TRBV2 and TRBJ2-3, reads EPEVTQTPSHQVTQMGQEVILRCVPISNHLYFYWYRQILGQKVEFLVSFYNNEISEKSEIFDDQFSVERPDGSNFTLKIRSTKLEDSAMYFCASSEGLARGTDTQYFGPGTRLTVL.

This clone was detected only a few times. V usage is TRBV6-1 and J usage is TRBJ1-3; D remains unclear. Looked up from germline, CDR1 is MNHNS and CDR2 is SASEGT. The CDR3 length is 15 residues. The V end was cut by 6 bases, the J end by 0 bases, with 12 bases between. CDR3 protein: CASSLTQFSGNTIYF. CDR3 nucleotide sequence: TGTGCCAGCAGCCTGACACAGTTCTCTGGAAACACCATATATTTT.

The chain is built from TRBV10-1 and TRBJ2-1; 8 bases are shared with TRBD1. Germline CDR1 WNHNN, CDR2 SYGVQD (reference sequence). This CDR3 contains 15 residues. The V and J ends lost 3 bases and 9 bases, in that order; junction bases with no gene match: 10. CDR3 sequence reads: CASSDSGQGRREQFF. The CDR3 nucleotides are TGCGCCAGCAGTGACTCCGGACAGGGAAGACGTGAGCAGTTCTTC.

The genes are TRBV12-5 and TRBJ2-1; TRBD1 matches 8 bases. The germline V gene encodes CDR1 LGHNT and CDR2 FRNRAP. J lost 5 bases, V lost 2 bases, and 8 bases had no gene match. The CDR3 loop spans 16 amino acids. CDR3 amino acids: CASGLLPGQADNEQFF. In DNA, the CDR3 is TGTGCTAGTGGTTTGCTCCCGGGACAGGCAGACAATGAGCAGTTCTTC.

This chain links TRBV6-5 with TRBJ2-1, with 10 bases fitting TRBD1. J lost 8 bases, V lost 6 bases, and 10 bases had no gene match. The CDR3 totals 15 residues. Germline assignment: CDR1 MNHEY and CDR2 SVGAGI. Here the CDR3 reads CASRPRDRGIHEQFF. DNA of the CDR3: TGTGCCAGCAGACCTCGGGACAGGGGAATCCATGAGCAGTTCTTC.